A selection of T cell receptor beta chains follows, all from one sample in a study of blood T cell repertoires in COVID-19. The method was immunoSEQ multiplex PCR; TCRdb's version includes in-frame clones alone and lacks a portion of them. Among a few hundred thousand clones listed, about 88% were seen once. Material for sequencing was peripheral blood. These receptors originate from a woman in her fifties or sixties with COVID-19, enrolled during active disease. Both conserved end residues are part of each CDR3. The D gene is left open where the match is weak. Clone size is shown for a subset of rows, as once, few, many or a class of expanded clone.

cdr3_length j_call v_call clone_size d_call cdr3_aa cdr3_nt
15 TRBJ2-7 TRBV9 - TRBD1 CASSVARDSWYEQYF TGTGCCAGCAGCGTAGCCCGGGACAGCTGGTACGAGCAGTACTTC
15 TRBJ2-3 TRBV7-9 - - CASSPDRMGTDTQYF TGTGCCAGCAGCCCTGACAGGATGGGCACAGATACGCAGTATTTT
15 TRBJ1-4 TRBV6-5 - - CASSYSGVGREKLFF TGTGCCAGCAGTTACTCCGGCGTTGGGAGAGAAAAACTGTTTTTT
15 TRBJ1-4 TRBV27 - TRBD1 CASSPRDSYNEKLFF TGTGCCAGCAGTCCCCGGGACAGCTATAATGAAAAACTGTTTTTT
15 TRBJ1-2 TRBV5-6 - TRBD1 CASSLRGTANYGYTF TGTGCCAGCAGCTTGAGAGGGACAGCAAACTATGGCTACACCTTC
15 TRBJ1-2 TRBV15 - TRBD1 CATSTTRGQSYGYTF TGTGCCACCAGCACAACCCGGGGACAGTCCTATGGCTACACCTTC
15 TRBJ1-4 TRBV15 - TRBD1 CATRKIDRGDEKLFF TGTGCCACCAGGAAGATCGACAGGGGGGATGAAAAACTGTTTTTT
15 TRBJ1-5 TRBV19 - - CASIRGGADNQPQHF TGTGCCAGCATACGGGGAGGGGCTGACAATCAGCCCCAGCATTTT
15 TRBJ2-1 TRBV6-1 - - CASSEARRGNNEQFF TGTGCCAGCAGTGAAGCGCGACGGGGGAACAATGAGCAGTTCTTC
14 TRBJ1-2 TRBV11-2 - - CASSLDQGQLGYTF TGTGCCAGCAGCTTAGATCAGGGACAACTTGGCTACACCTTC
12 TRBJ2-5 TRBV7-9 once TRBD2 CASTLAEETQYF TGTGCCAGTACCCTAGCGGAAGAGACCCAGTACTTC
16 TRBJ2-1 TRBV7-9 - TRBD1 CASRAYRDSSYNEQFF TGTGCCAGCAGGGCCTACCGGGACAGCTCCTACAATGAGCAGTTCTTC
15 TRBJ1-5 TRBV19 - TRBD1 CASSTQGLSNQPQHF TGTGCCAGTAGTACACAGGGGCTGAGCAATCAGCCCCAGCATTTT
13 TRBJ1-1 TRBV27 - - CASSTKKNTEAFF TGTGCCAGCAGTACTAAGAAGAACACTGAAGCTTTCTTT
14 TRBJ2-7 TRBV7-3 - - CASSLTQGPYEQYF TGTGCCAGCAGCTTAACGCAGGGCCCCTACGAGCAGTACTTC
15 TRBJ2-1 TRBV4-1 - - CAPSRQVGIGSEQFF TGCGCCCCCAGCCGGCAGGTGGGGATAGGGAGTGAGCAGTTCTTC
16 TRBJ2-5 TRBV9 few TRBD2 CASSTLGGGYQETQYF TGTGCCAGCAGCACCCTCGGCGGGGGGTACCAAGAGACCCAGTACTTC
16 TRBJ1-5 TRBV19 - TRBD1 CASSTRDRGGDQPQHF TGTGCCAGTAGTACCCGGGACAGGGGGGGCGATCAGCCCCAGCATTTT
16 TRBJ1-1 TRBV18 - - CASSPPRGRENTEAFF TGTGCCAGCTCACCACCCAGGGGAAGGGAGAACACTGAAGCTTTCTTT
12 TRBJ1-1 TRBV9 - - CASSPQNTEAFF TGTGCCAGCAGCCCACAGAACACTGAAGCTTTCTTT
14 TRBJ2-2 TRBV5-5 - - CASSLAQGTGELFF TGTGCCAGCAGCTTAGCCCAGGGCACCGGGGAGCTGTTTTTT
15 TRBJ1-2 TRBV18 - - CASSPSWGGTPGYTF TGTGCCAGCTCACCCTCCTGGGGGGGGACCCCCGGCTACACCTTC
12 TRBJ1-5 TRBV19 - - CASTPGNQPQHF TGTGCCAGTACTCCCGGTAATCAGCCCCAGCATTTT
16 TRBJ1-2 TRBV25-1 - - CASSNLWDTHNYGYTF TGTGCCAGCAGTAACCTTTGGGACACCCATAACTATGGCTACACCTTC
16 TRBJ2-7 TRBV30 - TRBD2 CAWSPGLAGFSYEQYF TGTGCCTGGAGTCCGGGACTAGCGGGGTTCTCCTACGAGCAGTACTTC
14 TRBJ2-7 TRBV11-3 - TRBD1 CASSWTGGEYEQYF TGTGCCAGCAGCTGGACAGGGGGCGAATACGAGCAGTACTTC
12 TRBJ2-7 TRBV27 - - CASRSQGYEQYF TGTGCCAGCAGATCACAGGGCTACGAGCAGTACTTC
16 TRBJ2-2 TRBV5-8 - - CASTPLAGSSTGELFF TGTGCCAGCACCCCGTTGGCAGGGTCGAGCACCGGGGAGCTGTTTTTT
13 TRBJ2-5 TRBV27 - TRBD2 CASSPGSGLTQYF TGTGCCAGCAGCCCAGGATCGGGACTAACCCAGTACTTC
14 TRBJ1-2 TRBV7-9 - TRBD1 CASSPRTGENGYTF TGTGCCAGCAGCCCCCGGACAGGGGAAAATGGCTACACCTTC
14 TRBJ1-2 TRBV7-2 - - CASSLGASNYGYTF TGTGCCAGCAGCTTAGGGGCGTCTAACTATGGCTACACCTTC
15 TRBJ1-2 TRBV6-5 - - CASSYSLQGRYGYTF TGTGCCAGCAGTTACTCGTTACAGGGTCGGTATGGCTACACCTTC
13 TRBJ2-3 TRBV10-2 - - CASTLWARDTQYF TGCGCCAGCACGCTTTGGGCACGGGATACGCAGTATTTT
17 TRBJ2-2 TRBV19 - TRBD2 CASSRGLPGGNTGELFF TGTGCCAGTAGTCGCGGTCTCCCGGGGGGTAACACCGGGGAGCTGTTTTTT
13 TRBJ2-2 TRBV7-6 - - CASMGARTGELFF TGTGCCAGCATGGGGGCTCGCACCGGGGAGCTGTTTTTT
16 TRBJ2-3 TRBV29-1 - TRBD2 CSVDPPRSGVTDTQYF TGCAGCGTTGACCCCCCGAGGAGCGGGGTCACAGATACGCAGTATTTT
17 TRBJ2-3 TRBV5-6 - - CASQLGGQPSSTDTQYF TGTGCCAGCCAGCTTGGAGGACAGCCTTCTAGCACAGATACGCAGTATTTT
18 TRBJ2-3 TRBV5-1 - TRBD2 CASSRGLAAYSSGDTQYF TGCGCCAGCAGCCGAGGACTAGCGGCCTACTCTTCCGGCGATACGCAGTATTTT
19 TRBJ2-2 TRBV6-2/TRBV6-3 - TRBD2 CASSQFGLAGGTNTGELFF TGTGCCAGCAGCCAATTCGGACTAGCGGGGGGCACGAACACCGGGGAGCTGTTTTTT
12 TRBJ1-2 TRBV19 - - CASSRTGDGYTF TGTGCCAGTAGTCGGACGGGAGATGGCTACACCTTC
14 TRBJ2-3 TRBV10-3 - - CAISEGQSTDTQYF TGTGCCATCAGTGAGGGACAGAGCACAGATACGCAGTATTTT
13 TRBJ1-1 TRBV27 - TRBD1 CASSWTGLTEAFF TGTGCCAGCAGTTGGACAGGGCTCACTGAAGCTTTCTTT
14 TRBJ1-2 TRBV5-1 - - CASSLGAAGDGYTF TGCGCCAGCAGCTTGGGTGCTGCCGGGGATGGCTACACCTTC
13 TRBJ2-7 TRBV5-1 - - CASRTDNNYEQYF TGCGCCAGCAGAACCGACAATAACTACGAGCAGTACTTC
16 TRBJ2-3 TRBV7-6 - TRBD1 CASSLGGQGITDTQYF TGTGCCAGCAGCTTAGGGGGACAGGGAATCACAGATACGCAGTATTTT
14 TRBJ2-7 TRBV5-1 - - CASSIQGEEDEQYF TGCGCCAGCAGCATTCAGGGGGAGGAGGACGAGCAGTACTTC
16 TRBJ1-1 TRBV7-9 - TRBD1 CASSSSQGLMNTEAFF TGTGCCAGCAGCTCTTCACAGGGGCTGATGAACACTGAAGCTTTCTTT
14 TRBJ2-5 TRBV7-2 - - CASSLMSGAETQYF TGTGCCAGCAGCTTAATGTCAGGGGCGGAGACCCAGTACTTC
12 TRBJ2-2 TRBV29-1 - - CSGGRGGGELFF TGCAGCGGAGGCAGGGGCGGCGGGGAGCTGTTTTTT